Below, 16 T cell receptor beta chains from the same sample are listed, as sequenced in a study of cytomegalovirus exposure and HLA in healthy donors (dated by TCRdb to about 2017). Library method: the immunoSEQ multiplex PCR assay. The multiplex PCR relied on a mix of 60 forward primers for TCR Vbeta segments and 13 reverse primers for TCR Jbeta segments. Drawn from immuneACCESS, this table holds only the in-frame rearrangements with V and J called that TCRdb kept. Clones are partly lost; checked studies trace under half to an unresolved V gene and leave the rest unexplained. The sample table holds about 110,000 clones, of which under 70% were seen once. The top ten clonotypes cover 8.7% of the sample. Sample: PBMCs. The origin of the receptors is a man younger than 45 in good health and CMV-seropositive.

This chain links TRBV25-1 with TRBJ2-2; D possibly corresponds to TRBD2 (6 bases). Germline CDR1 MGHDK, CDR2 SYGVNS. With 3 bases removed from V and 5 bases from J, the gap between germline ends came to 22 bases. The CDR3 has 18 amino acids. The CDR3 DNA sequence: TGTGCCAGCAGTGATGTCGTCACCAGGTCCGGGAGAACCGGGGAGCTGTTTTTT. Residues: CASSDVVTRSGRTGELFF.

J is TRBJ1-3 and V is TRBV30; D possibly corresponds to TRBD1 (5 bases). The germline V and J ends were trimmed by 8 bases and 0 bases, with 17 bases remaining between them. From germline, CDR1 is GTSNPN and CDR2 SVGIG (reference sequence). CDR3 length equals 15 residues. CDR3 protein: CAGSREGSSGNTIYF. The DNA of the CDR3 is TGTGCCGGATCCAGGGAAGGCTCCTCTGGAAACACCATATATTTT.

The V and J genes are TRBV9 and TRBJ2-5; TRBD2 aligns across 7 bases. The CDR3 extends over 15 amino acids. Germline values: CDR1 SGDLS, CDR2 YYNGEE. V trimming: 1 base; J trimming: 2 bases; junction bases outside the gene matches: 5. The CDR3 is CASSVSSGIQETQYF. CDR3 nucleotides: TGTGCCAGCAGCGTATCCAGCGGGATTCAAGAGACCCAGTACTTC. Supplemented by reference TRBV9 and TRBJ2-5, the full variable domain reads DSGVTQTPKHLITATGQRVTLRCSPRSGDLSVYWYQQSLDQGLQFLIQYYNGEERAKGNILERFSAQQFPDLHSELNLSSLELGDSALYFCASSVSSGIQETQYFGPGTRLLVL.

This clone was counted a few times. The rearrangement links TRBV9 to TRBJ1-2; 7 bases are a match to TRBD1. The CDR3 runs 14 residues. Germline lookup yields CDR1 SGDLS and CDR2 YYNGEE. J gave up 8 bases and V 4 bases, and 11 bases lay outside the gene matches. CDR3 residues: CASSRDRGPSGYTF. CDR3 coding DNA: TGTGCCAGCAGCCGGGACAGAGGTCCGTCGGGCTACACCTTC.

This chain uses TRBV5-5 with TRBJ1-4, with a weak D call TRBD1 (5 bases). Between the trimmed V and J ends, which lost 5 bases and 4 bases, there was a span of 12 bases. Germline V gene lookup returns CDR1 SGHKS and CDR2 YYEKEE (reference sequence). The CDR3 length is 14 residues. The CDR3 here is CASRRDGGNEKLFF. The CDR3 region has the DNA TGTGCCAGCAGACGGGACGGGGGTAATGAAAAACTGTTTTTT.

To note about this clone: The junction differs from germline at one of its ends, possibly a read error. The chain has TRBV27 and TRBJ1-1, with TRBD1 matching 7 bases. CDR1 is MNHEY, CDR2 SMNVEV, per germline (reference sequence). The CDR3 length is 14 residues. Written as DNA, the CDR3 is TGTGCCAGCAGTTTACTAGGGGGCGACACTGGAGCTTTCTTT. Its protein is CASSLLGGDTGAFF.

The chain links TRBV18 to TRBJ1-1, with D unresolved. This CDR3 region has 15 residues. Germline-derived CDR1 and CDR2 are KGHSH and LQKENI. Deletions cut 1 base from V and 3 bases from J, with 12 bases between. The chain's CDR3 is CASSPRTARDTEAFF. The CDR3, as DNA: TGTGCCAGCTCACCACGTACCGCTCGGGACACTGAAGCTTTCTTT.

V gene TRBV5-1 combines with J gene TRBJ2-4, with 7 bases aligning to TRBD1. This CDR3 contains 17 residues. Germline trimming cut 0 bases from V and 0 bases from J; bases unmatched to any gene: 6. CDR1 SGHRS and CDR2 YFSETQ come from the germline V gene. Written as DNA, the CDR3 is TGCGCCAGCAGCTTGGAGACAGGGATAATAGCCAAAAACATTCAGTACTTC. Translating gives CASSLETGIIAKNIQYF.

The chain is built from TRBV30 and TRBJ1-1; 8 nucleotides line up with TRBD1. Germline loops: CDR1 GTSNPN, CDR2 SVGIG (reference sequence). This CDR3 contains 16 residues. Trimming removed 4 bases from V and 1 base from J; junction bases left unmatched: 11. CDR3 residues: CAWTRPLTGGNTEAFF. CDR3 in DNA: TGTGCCTGGACCCGTCCCCTTACAGGGGGGAACACTGAAGCTTTCTTT.

The J gene is TRBJ1-4, the V gene TRBV28; a possible D gene is TRBD1 (6 bases). V lost 6 bases and J 1 base, leaving 9 bases between the germline ends. The germline CDR1 and CDR2 sequences are MDHEN and SYDVKM. This CDR3 has 14 amino acids. In nucleotides, the CDR3 is TGTGCCAGCAGAGAAGGGGGAACTAATGAAAAACTGTTTTTT. It translates to CASREGGTNEKLFF. Full variable domain (missing parts from reference TRBV28 and TRBJ1-4): DVKVTQSSRYLVKRTGEKVFLECVQDMDHENMFWYRQDPGLGLRLIYFSYDVKMKEKGDIPEGYSVSREKKERFSLILESASTNQTSMYLCASREGGTNEKLFFGSGTQLSVL.

The rearrangement uses TRBV29-1 and TRBJ2-1; TRBD2 aligns across 8 bases. Looked up from germline, CDR1 is SQVTM and CDR2 is ANQGSEA. This CDR3 is built from 16 residues. V shed 1 base and J 4 bases; nucleotides not matched to a gene: 9. CDR3 in DNA: TGCAGCGTTGAAGGGACTAGCCGTACAAAATACAATGAGCAGTTCTTC. Protein: CSVEGTSRTKYNEQFF.

The gene calls are TRBV5-1 and TRBJ1-3; 9 positions match TRBD1. The CDR3 consists of 17 residues. CDR1 SGHRS and CDR2 YFSETQ come from the germline V gene. Trimming removed 1 base from V and 0 bases from J; junction bases left unmatched: 5. The DNA of the CDR3 is TGCGCCAGCAGCTTGTCCGGGACAGGGTTCTCTGGAAACACCATATATTTT. Translated, it gives CASSLSGTGFSGNTIYF. The variable domain in full, with the rest retrieved from reference TRBV5-1 and TRBJ1-3, is KAGVTQTPRYLIKTRGQQVTLSCSPISGHRSVSWYQQTPGQGLQFLFEYFSETQRNKGNFPGRFSGRQFSNSRSEMNVSTLELGDSALYLCASSLSGTGFSGNTIYFGEGSWLTVV.

This clone has just a few counts. This rearrangement joins TRBV27 to TRBJ2-3; D gene unclear. Germline CDR1 reads MNHEY; CDR2 reads SMNVEV (reference sequence). The CDR3 totals 14 residues. Trimming removed 2 bases from V and 6 bases from J, with 12 bases in between. CDR3 sequence reads: CASSLGATSDTQYF. In nucleotides, the CDR3 is TGTGCCAGCAGTTTAGGAGCTACGAGCGATACGCAGTATTTT.

CDR3 sequence reads: CASSRGGELYEQYV. The CDR3 DNA reads TGTGCCAGCAGTAGGGGGGGTGAGCTCTACGAGCAGTACGTC. The chain has TRBV28 and TRBJ2-7; D perhaps matches TRBD2 (7 bases). The V gene's germline CDR1 is MDHEN and CDR2 SYDVKM. CDR3 length: 14 residues. Trimming removed 5 bases from V and 3 bases from J, with 14 bases in between.

V gene TRBV5-6 combines with J gene TRBJ1-3, with 8 bases that match TRBD1. This CDR3 region has 14 residues. The V and J ends lost 4 bases and 2 bases, in that order; junction bases with no gene match: 2. CDR1 is SGHDT and CDR2 is YYEEEE in the germline V gene. The CDR3 spells CASSIQGAGNTIYF. Written as DNA, the CDR3 is TGTGCCAGCAGCATACAGGGGGCTGGAAACACCATATATTTT.

The rearrangement uses TRBV27 and TRBJ2-2; possibly TRBD2 for D (5 bases). V lost 0 bases to trimming and J lost 3 bases, with 8 bases between them. Germline CDR1 reads MNHEY; CDR2 reads SMNVEV (reference sequence). The CDR3 length is 15 residues. The CDR3 sequence: CASSLSSGYTGELFF. Here the CDR3 DNA reads TGTGCCAGCAGTTTATCATCGGGGTACACCGGGGAGCTGTTTTTT.